This T cell receptor beta chain was recovered during a study of cytomegalovirus exposure and HLA in healthy donors. V shed 2 bases and J 1 base; nucleotides not matched to a gene: 10. Looked up from germline, CDR1 is SQVTM and CDR2 is ANQGSEA. The CDR3 is 17 residues long. Primers included in the PCR were 60 Vbeta and 13 Jbeta primers. Libraries were prepared by immunoSEQ multiplex PCR; TCRdb keeps only in-frame clonotypes and omits some of them. The repertoire holds over 120,000 clones, with approximately 80% as singletons. Study findings and constraints: The classifier was said to identify cytomegalovirus status with high specificity and sensitivity. Researchers catalogued over 150 TCR beta chains as cytomegalovirus-associated.

A word on this clone: Its antigen is currently unknown.

Sequencing was carried out using PBMCs. This chain connects TRBV29-1 to TRBJ2-3; TRBD1 agrees at 9 bases. The sequence was collected from a man aged 30 to 45 in good health and CMV-seropositive. The CDR3: CSVERGGWDRGTDTQYF. CDR3 DNA sequence: TGCAGCGTTGAAAGGGGAGGCTGGGACAGGGGCACAGATACGCAGTATTTT.